These T cell receptor beta chains were read from a single sample in a study of blood T cell repertoires in COVID-19. Using immunoSEQ multiplex PCR, the repertoire was profiled, and TCRdb retains in-frame clones only, with some absent. The sample comprises around 300,000 clones, about 88% of which are singletons, and 10% to 15% rests with the top ten. Sequenced: peripheral blood. The receptors come from a woman in her seventies with COVID-19, enrolled during active disease. Each CDR3 is given with its conserved first and last residue. Fields, in order: CDR3 DNA, CDR3 protein, D gene, J gene, V gene, clone size. A D gene is named only where the DNA matches it firmly. Rows give clone size only sometimes, using once, few, many, or a class for an expanded clone.

CDR3nt: TGTGCCAGCAGTCCCTTGCGAGCGGGGGAGGCCGGGGAGCTGTTTTTT
CDR3aa: CASSPLRAGEAGELFF
d_gene: TRBD2
j_gene: TRBJ2-2
v_gene: TRBV28
abundance: NA

CDR3nt: TGCGCCAGCAGTGAGGGAGATTCACCCCTCCACTTT
CDR3aa: CASSEGDSPLHF
d_gene: NA
j_gene: TRBJ1-6
v_gene: TRBV10-1
abundance: NA

CDR3nt: TGTGCCAGCAGCTTGGGGACAGGGGTCCTTGAAGCTTTCTTT
CDR3aa: CASSLGTGVLEAFF
d_gene: TRBD1
j_gene: TRBJ1-1
v_gene: TRBV5-6
abundance: NA

CDR3nt: TGCGCCAGCAGCTTGGGGCTAGCGGGGGGGCTCCGATTAAATGAGCAGTTCTTC
CDR3aa: CASSLGLAGGLRLNEQFF
d_gene: TRBD2
j_gene: TRBJ2-1
v_gene: TRBV5-1
abundance: once

CDR3nt: TGTGCCAGCAGCAAAGCGAGGGAAGGTGGAGAAGGCTACACCTTC
CDR3aa: CASSKAREGGEGYTF
d_gene: NA
j_gene: TRBJ1-2
v_gene: TRBV21-1
abundance: NA

CDR3nt: TGTGCCAGCTCACCAAGGCAGGGCGAGACCCAGTACTTC
CDR3aa: CASSPRQGETQYF
d_gene: NA
j_gene: TRBJ2-5
v_gene: TRBV18
abundance: NA

CDR3nt: TGTGCCAGCAGCTTAGTTTGGGCGAGACAGGTAGCTAACTATGGCTACACCTTC
CDR3aa: CASSLVWARQVANYGYTF
d_gene: NA
j_gene: TRBJ1-2
v_gene: TRBV11-2
abundance: NA

CDR3nt: TGTGCCAGCAGCGTAGCTGGGACTAGCGGGCCTCGCACCGGGGAGCTGTTTTTT
CDR3aa: CASSVAGTSGPRTGELFF
d_gene: TRBD2
j_gene: TRBJ2-2
v_gene: TRBV9
abundance: NA

CDR3nt: TGCGCCAGCAGCTTGGCCATCGGAGATGGCTACACCTTC
CDR3aa: CASSLAIGDGYTF
d_gene: NA
j_gene: TRBJ1-2
v_gene: TRBV5-1
abundance: NA

CDR3nt: TGCGCCAGCAGTGAGAATACAGACTATGGCTACACCTTC
CDR3aa: CASSENTDYGYTF
d_gene: NA
j_gene: TRBJ1-2
v_gene: TRBV10-2
abundance: NA

CDR3nt: TGTGCCAGCACCATAGGGGGTTATCAGCCCCAGCATTTT
CDR3aa: CASTIGGYQPQHF
d_gene: NA
j_gene: TRBJ1-5
v_gene: TRBV12-3/TRBV12-4
abundance: NA

CDR3nt: TGTGCCAGCGTCGAGCAGGGGAATAGCAATCAGCCCCAGCATTTT
CDR3aa: CASVEQGNSNQPQHF
d_gene: NA
j_gene: TRBJ1-5
v_gene: TRBV2
abundance: NA

CDR3nt: TGTGCCAGCAGTATATCGGACGGCGGGTACGGTGGCTACACCTTC
CDR3aa: CASSISDGGYGGYTF
d_gene: NA
j_gene: TRBJ1-2
v_gene: TRBV6-2/TRBV6-3
abundance: few

CDR3nt: TGTGCCAGCTTAGGGACCGGGGGCACCGGGGAGCTGTTTTTT
CDR3aa: CASLGTGGTGELFF
d_gene: NA
j_gene: TRBJ2-2
v_gene: TRBV6-5
abundance: NA

CDR3nt: TGTGCCAGCAGTTCAGGGGGGCACCTCACTGAAGCTTTCTTT
CDR3aa: CASSSGGHLTEAFF
d_gene: TRBD1
j_gene: TRBJ1-1
v_gene: TRBV28
abundance: NA

CDR3nt: TGCGCCAGCACCGTCGACAGGGCTAACTATGGCTACACCTTC
CDR3aa: CASTVDRANYGYTF
d_gene: TRBD1
j_gene: TRBJ1-2
v_gene: TRBV5-1
abundance: NA

CDR3nt: TGTGCCAGCAGTAGGACAGGGGACAATCAGCCCCAGCATTTT
CDR3aa: CASSRTGDNQPQHF
d_gene: TRBD1
j_gene: TRBJ1-5
v_gene: TRBV27
abundance: few

CDR3nt: TGTGCCTGGAGTGCACCCCGGGACAGAGTCTATGGCTACACCTTC
CDR3aa: CAWSAPRDRVYGYTF
d_gene: TRBD1
j_gene: TRBJ1-2
v_gene: TRBV30
abundance: NA

CDR3nt: TGCGCCAGCAGCCACGGGGAAAGCTCCTACGAGCAGTACTTC
CDR3aa: CASSHGESSYEQYF
d_gene: NA
j_gene: TRBJ2-7
v_gene: TRBV4-3
abundance: NA

CDR3nt: TGTGCCAGCAGCCAAGTAAGAGACAGGTGGCACCGATATGGCTACACCTTC
CDR3aa: CASSQVRDRWHRYGYTF
d_gene: NA
j_gene: TRBJ1-2
v_gene: TRBV3-1/TRBV3-2
abundance: few

CDR3nt: TGTGCCAGCAGTAAGACAGGGATCTCCTACGAGCAGTACTTC
CDR3aa: CASSKTGISYEQYF
d_gene: TRBD1
j_gene: TRBJ2-7
v_gene: TRBV2
abundance: NA

CDR3nt: TGTGCCAGCAGCGTCTCCCGCCCTCCTGAGGCTTTCTTT
CDR3aa: CASSVSRPPEAFF
d_gene: NA
j_gene: TRBJ1-1
v_gene: TRBV2
abundance: once

CDR3nt: TGTGCCTGGACTAGCGTGAACACCGGGGAGCTGTTTTTT
CDR3aa: CAWTSVNTGELFF
d_gene: NA
j_gene: TRBJ2-2
v_gene: TRBV30
abundance: NA

CDR3nt: TGCGCCAGCAGCTTGGCCTTCAGGGAGGTCACTGAAGCTTTCTTT
CDR3aa: CASSLAFREVTEAFF
d_gene: NA
j_gene: TRBJ1-1
v_gene: TRBV5-1
abundance: NA

CDR3nt: TGCGCCAGCAGCTCGCAGGGGCCGCCAGATACGCAGTATTTT
CDR3aa: CASSSQGPPDTQYF
d_gene: NA
j_gene: TRBJ2-3
v_gene: TRBV5-1
abundance: NA

CDR3nt: TGTGCCAGCAGCCCAGGGGCCCTAAATTCACCCCTCCACTTT
CDR3aa: CASSPGALNSPLHF
d_gene: NA
j_gene: TRBJ1-6
v_gene: TRBV7-2
abundance: NA

CDR3nt: TGCGCCAGCAGCCTTTTGGACAGCTCATACGAGCAGTACTTC
CDR3aa: CASSLLDSSYEQYF
d_gene: NA
j_gene: TRBJ2-7
v_gene: TRBV5-1
abundance: NA

CDR3nt: TGCGCCAGCAGCTTGGCTTCAGGGGAGAACACTGAAGCTTTCTTT
CDR3aa: CASSLASGENTEAFF
d_gene: NA
j_gene: TRBJ1-1
v_gene: TRBV5-1
abundance: NA

CDR3nt: TGTGCCAGCAGCGTAGACAGGGCCCCTCACCATGAGCAGTTCTTC
CDR3aa: CASSVDRAPHHEQFF
d_gene: NA
j_gene: TRBJ2-1
v_gene: TRBV9
abundance: NA

CDR3nt: TGTGCCAGCAGCTCTGGGGGGTTCCATGGCTACACCTTC
CDR3aa: CASSSGGFHGYTF
d_gene: NA
j_gene: TRBJ1-2
v_gene: TRBV7-2
abundance: NA

CDR3nt: TGCGCCAGCAGCTTGGGCCCAGGGAATGAGCAGTACTTC
CDR3aa: CASSLGPGNEQYF
d_gene: NA
j_gene: TRBJ2-7
v_gene: TRBV5-1
abundance: once

CDR3nt: TGTGCCAGCAGCCCAGACAGGGGGCGGACTGAAGCTTTCTTT
CDR3aa: CASSPDRGRTEAFF
d_gene: TRBD1
j_gene: TRBJ1-1
v_gene: TRBV7-2
abundance: NA

CDR3nt: TGTGCCAGCAGCAAAAGGGATAGCGGGGCTTCGAACACCGGGGAGCTGTTTTTT
CDR3aa: CASSKRDSGASNTGELFF
d_gene: NA
j_gene: TRBJ2-2
v_gene: TRBV21-1
abundance: few

CDR3nt: TGTGCCAGCGCCGGGACAGGGGGCTTCGGTGGCTACACCTTC
CDR3aa: CASAGTGGFGGYTF
d_gene: TRBD1
j_gene: TRBJ1-2
v_gene: TRBV28
abundance: few

CDR3nt: TGTGCCAGCAGTTACTCGTCATTTTACGAGCAGTACTTC
CDR3aa: CASSYSSFYEQYF
d_gene: NA
j_gene: TRBJ2-7
v_gene: TRBV6-2/TRBV6-3
abundance: NA

CDR3nt: TGTGCCAGCGGCCCGGGACAGGGTTCACCCCTCCACTTT
CDR3aa: CASGPGQGSPLHF
d_gene: TRBD1
j_gene: TRBJ1-6
v_gene: TRBV2
abundance: NA

CDR3nt: TGTGCCAGCAGCTTTGTCAGTGTTGAAGCTTTCTTT
CDR3aa: CASSFVSVEAFF
d_gene: NA
j_gene: TRBJ1-1
v_gene: TRBV7-2
abundance: NA

CDR3nt: TGTGCCAGTAGTAGGGGGGATCAGCCCCAGCATTTT
CDR3aa: CASSRGDQPQHF
d_gene: NA
j_gene: TRBJ1-5
v_gene: TRBV19
abundance: NA

CDR3nt: TGTGCCAGCTCACCACCAATAGGGGGGAGGGAGAACACTGAAGCTTTCTTT
CDR3aa: CASSPPIGGRENTEAFF
d_gene: NA
j_gene: TRBJ1-1
v_gene: TRBV18
abundance: NA

CDR3nt: TGTGCCAGCAGCTTAGGCGTCCATGCGGAGACCCAGTACTTC
CDR3aa: CASSLGVHAETQYF
d_gene: NA
j_gene: TRBJ2-5
v_gene: TRBV7-2
abundance: NA